This TCR beta chain originates from a study of blood T cell repertoires in COVID-19. Assay used: immunoSEQ multiplex PCR; TCRdb lists only in-frame clones, some missing. The sample has 350,000 or so clones, roughly 90% seen once. The CDR3 spans 13 residues. Germline V lookup: CDR1 LNHDA, CDR2 SQIVND (reference sequence). Trimming left V 2 bases short and J 3 bases short, with 8 bases between. The clonotype was recovered from a young woman who had recovered from COVID-19. Sequenced material: PBMCs or T cells enriched from blood (not recorded which). The V and J genes are TRBV19 and TRBJ2-7; D remains unclear. Here the CDR3 DNA reads TGTGCCAGTAGTATATCAGGTAACTACGAGCAGTACTTC. Its translation is CASSISGNYEQYF.